The sequence of this T cell receptor (beta chain) was determined in a study of identical twins. Whole-study findings and limits: Monozygotic twin pairs showed more out-of-frame TCR alpha sharing than models estimated. In drawing conclusions, the study used cross-sectional statistical analysis and did not follow the same donors. Insertion counts were lower in abundant cord blood beta clonotypes, a trend that memory repertoires did not show.

The CDR3 is made up of 15 amino acids. V lost 3 bases to trimming and J lost 8 bases; unmatched junction nucleotides: 6. CDR1 and CDR2 (germline): LGHNA, YNFKEQ. It was template switching that added a universal primer site, and there were unique molecular identifiers on the cDNA. TCRdb reprocessed the 5' RACE reads with MiXCR, giving one entry per CDR3 protein. The sample lists about 720,000 distinct CDR3 sequences, 8.5% to 9% occurring once. This clonotype was detected a few times. Its antigen remains unidentified. This sample was shared with a second study, whose subject was yellow fever vaccine responses in identical twins.

Source material: PBMCs. J is TRBJ2-1 and V is TRBV4-2, with TRBD2 matching 11 bases. The receptor's source is a woman aged 18-29 years in good health. In DNA form, the CDR3 reads TGTGCCAGCAGCCAGGTACTAGCGGGAGACCATGAGCAGTTCTTC. It codes for CASSQVLAGDHEQFF.